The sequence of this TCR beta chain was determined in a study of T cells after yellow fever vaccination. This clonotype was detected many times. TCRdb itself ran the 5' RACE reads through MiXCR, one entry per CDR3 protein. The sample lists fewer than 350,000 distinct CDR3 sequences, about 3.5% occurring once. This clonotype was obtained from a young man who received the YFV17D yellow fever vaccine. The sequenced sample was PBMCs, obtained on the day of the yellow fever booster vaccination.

The DNA for the CDR3 is TGTGCCAGCAGGCCACAGGGGAAGAGGCTCTACAATGAGCAGTTCTTC. Protein: CASRPQGKRLYNEQFF. This chain uses TRBV7-9 with TRBJ2-1; 7 nucleotides match TRBD1. The CDR3 is 16 residues long. J gave up 3 bases and V 6 bases, and 11 bases lay outside the gene matches. The germline V gene encodes CDR1 SEHNR and CDR2 FQNEAQ (reference sequence).